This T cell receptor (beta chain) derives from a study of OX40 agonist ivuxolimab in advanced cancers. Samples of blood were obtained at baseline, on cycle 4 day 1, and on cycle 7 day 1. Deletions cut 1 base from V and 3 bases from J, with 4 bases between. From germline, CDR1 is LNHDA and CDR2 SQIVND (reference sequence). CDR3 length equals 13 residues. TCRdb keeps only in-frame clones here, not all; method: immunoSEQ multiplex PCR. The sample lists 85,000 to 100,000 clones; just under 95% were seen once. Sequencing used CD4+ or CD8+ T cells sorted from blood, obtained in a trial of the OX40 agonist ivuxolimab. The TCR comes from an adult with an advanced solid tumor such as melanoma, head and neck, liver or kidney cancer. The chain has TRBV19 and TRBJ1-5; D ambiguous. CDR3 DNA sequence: TGTGCCAGTAGTATAGTCCCCAATCAGCCCCAGCATTTT. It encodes CASSIVPNQPQHF.